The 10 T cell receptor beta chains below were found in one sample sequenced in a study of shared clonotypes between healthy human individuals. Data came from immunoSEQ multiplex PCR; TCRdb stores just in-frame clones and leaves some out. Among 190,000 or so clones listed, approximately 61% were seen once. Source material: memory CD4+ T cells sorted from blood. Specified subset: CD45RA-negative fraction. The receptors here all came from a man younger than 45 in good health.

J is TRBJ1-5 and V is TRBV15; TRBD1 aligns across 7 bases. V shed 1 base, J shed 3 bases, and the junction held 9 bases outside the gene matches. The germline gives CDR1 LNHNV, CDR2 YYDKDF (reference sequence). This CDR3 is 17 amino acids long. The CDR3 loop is CATSRGQGGRHNQPQHF. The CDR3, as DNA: TGTGCCACCAGCAGAGGGCAGGGGGGACGCCACAATCAGCCCCAGCATTTT.

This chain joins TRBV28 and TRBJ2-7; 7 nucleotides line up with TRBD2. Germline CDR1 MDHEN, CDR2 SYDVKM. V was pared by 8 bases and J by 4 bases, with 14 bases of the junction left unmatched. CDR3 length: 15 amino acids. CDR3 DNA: TGTGCCAGCTTTAGGACGGGGTCTAGCGGATACGAGCAGTACTTC. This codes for CASFRTGSSGYEQYF.

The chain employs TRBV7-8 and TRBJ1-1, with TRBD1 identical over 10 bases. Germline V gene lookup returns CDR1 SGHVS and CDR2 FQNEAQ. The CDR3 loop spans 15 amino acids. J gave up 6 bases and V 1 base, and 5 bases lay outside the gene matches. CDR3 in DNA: TGTGCCAGCAGCTTAGAGGGACAGGGGCGGGCTGAAGCTTTCTTT. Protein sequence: CASSLEGQGRAEAFF.

The CDR3 loop reads CASSVGAGGPNAYEQYF. DNA for the CDR3: TGTGCCAGCAGCGTAGGAGCGGGAGGGCCCAACGCCTACGAGCAGTACTTC. The chain is built from TRBV9 and TRBJ2-7; TRBD2 matches at 10 bases. This CDR3 has 17 amino acids. V shed 0 bases, J shed 2 bases, and the junction held 8 bases outside the gene matches. The germline gives CDR1 SGDLS, CDR2 YYNGEE.

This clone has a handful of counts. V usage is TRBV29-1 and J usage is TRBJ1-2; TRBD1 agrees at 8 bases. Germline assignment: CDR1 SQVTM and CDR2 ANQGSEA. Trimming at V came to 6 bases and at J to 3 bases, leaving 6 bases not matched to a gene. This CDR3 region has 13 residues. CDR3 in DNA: TGCAGCGTACCAGGACAGGGCGACTATGGCTACACCTTC. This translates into CSVPGQGDYGYTF.

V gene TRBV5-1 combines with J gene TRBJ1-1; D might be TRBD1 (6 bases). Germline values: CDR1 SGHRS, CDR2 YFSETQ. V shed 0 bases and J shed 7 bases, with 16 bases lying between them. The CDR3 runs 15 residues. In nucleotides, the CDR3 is TGCGCCAGCAGCTTGGGAGCAGCAGGGGTCGGTGAAGCTTTCTTT. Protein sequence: CASSLGAAGVGEAFF.

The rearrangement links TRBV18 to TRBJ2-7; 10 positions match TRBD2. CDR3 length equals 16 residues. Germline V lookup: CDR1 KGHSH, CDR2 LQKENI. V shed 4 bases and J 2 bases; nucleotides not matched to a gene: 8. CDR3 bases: TGTGCCAGCTCACGTGCCCGGACTAGCGGTACCTACGAGCAGTACTTC. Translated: CASSRARTSGTYEQYF. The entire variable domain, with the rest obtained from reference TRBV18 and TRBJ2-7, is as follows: NAGVMQNPRHLVRRRGQEARLRCSPMKGHSHVYWYRQLPEEGLKFMVYLQKENIIDESGMPKERFSAEFPKEGPSILRIQQVVRGDSAAYFCASSRARTSGTYEQYFGPGTRLTVT.

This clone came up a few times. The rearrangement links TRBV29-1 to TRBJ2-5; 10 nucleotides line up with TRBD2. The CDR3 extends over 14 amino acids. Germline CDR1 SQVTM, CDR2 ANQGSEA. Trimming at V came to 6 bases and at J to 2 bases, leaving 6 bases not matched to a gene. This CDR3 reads CSVTGTSEQETQYF. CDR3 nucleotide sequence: TGCAGCGTCACCGGGACTAGCGAACAAGAGACCCAGTACTTC.

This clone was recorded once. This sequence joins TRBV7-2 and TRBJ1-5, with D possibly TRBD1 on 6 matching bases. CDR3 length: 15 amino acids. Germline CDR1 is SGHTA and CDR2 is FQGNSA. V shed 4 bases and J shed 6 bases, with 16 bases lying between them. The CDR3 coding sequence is TGTGCCAGCAGCTCTGGCCCAAGGGGGGGTCAGCCCCAGCATTTT. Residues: CASSSGPRGGQPQHF. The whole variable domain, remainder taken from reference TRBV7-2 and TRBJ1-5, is GAGVSQSPSNKVTEKGKDVELRCDPISGHTALYWYRQSLGQGLEFLIYFQGNSAPDKSGLPSDRFSAERTGGSVSTLTIQRTQQEDSAVYLCASSSGPRGGQPQHFGDGTRLSIL.

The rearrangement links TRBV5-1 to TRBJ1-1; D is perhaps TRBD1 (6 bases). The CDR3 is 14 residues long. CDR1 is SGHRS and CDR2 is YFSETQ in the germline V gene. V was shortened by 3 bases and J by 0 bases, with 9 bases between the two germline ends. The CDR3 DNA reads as TGCGCCAGCAGCTCGGACAGCCTGAACACTGAAGCTTTCTTT. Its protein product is CASSSDSLNTEAFF.